What follows are 7 T cell receptor beta chains derived from one specimen sequenced in a study of regulatory T cells in long-lasting Graves disease. Specified time point: newly diagnosed GD, antithyroid drugs for less than 3 months. After RNA was extracted from PBMCs, the TCR library was made from it. CDR3-region Arm-PCR and iRepertoire HTBI primers produced the TCR beta libraries. TCRdb re-called the multiplex PCR reads through MiXCR, storing one row per CDR3 protein. The sample yields approximately 230,000 distinct CDR3 sequences, 18% seen once. The sample was peripheral blood mononuclear cells (PBMCs), taken at new diagnosis, from a patient treated with antithyroid drugs. The receptors were gathered from a female donor with Graves disease.

Many counts were recorded for this clonotype. The chain uses TRBV20-1 and TRBJ1-2; 9 bases agree with TRBD1. V shed 0 bases and J 3 bases; nucleotides not matched to a gene: 5. The CDR3 is 15 residues long. CDR1 and CDR2 from the germline V gene are DFQATT and SNEGSKA (reference sequence). CDR3 sequence reads: CSARDVGQGDYGYTF. The CDR3 DNA sequence: TGCAGTGCTAGAGATGTGGGACAGGGCGACTATGGCTACACCTTC.

Ten or more counts support this clonotype. CDR3 DNA: TGTGCCAGCAGCTTAACGACAGGGACAGGGCGGAATTATGGCTACACCTTC. It is translated as CASSLTTGTGRNYGYTF. The chain joins TRBV7-8 to TRBJ1-2, with 9 positions matching TRBD1. CDR1 is SGHVS, CDR2 FQNEAQ, per germline. V was clipped by 2 bases and J by 5 bases; unmatched bases: 12. The CDR3 length is 17 residues.

This clonotype was counted ten times or more. The chain joins TRBV27 to TRBJ2-5, with a weak D call TRBD1 (6 bases). The CDR3 is made up of 14 amino acids. Deletions cut 0 bases from V and 5 bases from J, with 10 bases between. Germline V gene data show CDR1 as MNHEY and CDR2 as SMNVEV (reference sequence). CDR3 sequence reads: CASSLSRGSETQYF. CDR3 in DNA: TGTGCCAGCAGTTTATCCAGGGGCTCGGAGACCCAGTACTTC.

This clonotype was picked up many times. This sequence joins TRBV7-8 and TRBJ2-1, with no clear D. Trimming shortened V by 1 base and J by 1 base, and 8 bases separated the two germline ends. The CDR3 covers 15 residues. Germline CDR1 reads SGHVS; CDR2 reads FQNEAQ. CDR3 in amino acids: CASSLGTASYNEQFF. The CDR3 coding sequence is TGTGCCAGCAGCTTAGGAACCGCATCCTACAATGAGCAGTTCTTC.

This sequence joins TRBV15 and TRBJ2-5; D remains unclear. V shed 4 bases and J shed 1 base, with 13 bases lying between them. CDR3 length equals 15 residues. The germline gives CDR1 LNHNV, CDR2 YYDKDF (reference sequence). CDR3 bases: TGTGCCACCAGCACGTCTATAACACTCCAAGAGACCCAGTACTTC. Its protein is CATSTSITLQETQYF.

This clonotype has at least ten counts. The CDR3 DNA sequence: TGTGCCAGCTCACCACGTCCGACAGGGATGAACACTGAAGCTTTCTTT. Translated, it gives CASSPRPTGMNTEAFF. This rearrangement joins TRBV18 to TRBJ1-1, with TRBD1 identical over 7 bases. In germline, CDR1 is KGHSH, CDR2 LQKENI. The V segment lost 1 base and the J segment 0 bases; nucleotides outside the gene matches: 5. The CDR3 loop spans 16 amino acids. The full variable domain, completed using reference TRBV18 and TRBJ1-1, is NAGVMQNPRHLVRRRGQEARLRCSPMKGHSHVYWYRQLPEEGLKFMVYLQKENIIDESGMPKERFSAEFPKEGPSILRIQQVVRGDSAAYFCASSPRPTGMNTEAFFGQGTRLTVV.

Notes on this clonotype: With a much larger clone just one base away, this may be a read error. This chain connects TRBV18 to TRBJ2-5, with D uncertain. Germline CDR1 is KGHSH and CDR2 is LQKENI. This CDR3 comprises 13 residues. CDR3 sequence (DNA): TGTGCCAGCTCCCACGGTCAAGAAGAGACCCAGTGCTTC. Translating it yields CASSHGQEETQCF.